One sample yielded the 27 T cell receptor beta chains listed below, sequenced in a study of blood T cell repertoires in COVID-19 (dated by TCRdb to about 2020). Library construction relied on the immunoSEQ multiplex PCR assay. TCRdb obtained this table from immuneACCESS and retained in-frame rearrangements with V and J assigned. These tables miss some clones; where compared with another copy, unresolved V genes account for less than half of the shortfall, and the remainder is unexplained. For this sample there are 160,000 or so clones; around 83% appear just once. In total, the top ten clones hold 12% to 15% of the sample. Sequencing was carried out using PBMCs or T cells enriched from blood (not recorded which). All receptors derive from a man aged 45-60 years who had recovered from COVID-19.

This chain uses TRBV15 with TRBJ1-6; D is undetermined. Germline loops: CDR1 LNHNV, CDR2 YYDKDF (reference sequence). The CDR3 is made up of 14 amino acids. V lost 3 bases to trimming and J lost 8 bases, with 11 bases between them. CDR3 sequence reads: CATSRGFRDSPLHF. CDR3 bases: TGTGCCACCAGCAGGGGTTTCCGGGATTCACCCCTCCACTTT.

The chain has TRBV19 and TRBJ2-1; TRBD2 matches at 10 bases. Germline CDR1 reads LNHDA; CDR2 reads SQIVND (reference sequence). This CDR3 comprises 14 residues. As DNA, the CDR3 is TGTGCAACACGTCTAGCGGGGGACCACAATGAGCAGTTCTTC. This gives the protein CATRLAGDHNEQFF.

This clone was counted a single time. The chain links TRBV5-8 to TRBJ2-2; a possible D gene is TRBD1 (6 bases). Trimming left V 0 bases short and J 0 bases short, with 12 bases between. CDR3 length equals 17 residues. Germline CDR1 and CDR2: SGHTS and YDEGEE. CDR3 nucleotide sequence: TGTGCCAGCAGCTTGGCTGGACAGAGTGCGAACACCGGGGAGCTGTTTTTT. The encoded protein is CASSLAGQSANTGELFF.

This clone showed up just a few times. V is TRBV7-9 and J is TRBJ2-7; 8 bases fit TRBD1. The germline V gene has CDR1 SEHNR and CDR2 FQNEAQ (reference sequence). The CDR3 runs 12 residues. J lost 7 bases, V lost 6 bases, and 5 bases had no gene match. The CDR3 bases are TGTGCCAGCAGATCTACAGGGGGGGAGCAGTACTTC. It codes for CASRSTGGEQYF.

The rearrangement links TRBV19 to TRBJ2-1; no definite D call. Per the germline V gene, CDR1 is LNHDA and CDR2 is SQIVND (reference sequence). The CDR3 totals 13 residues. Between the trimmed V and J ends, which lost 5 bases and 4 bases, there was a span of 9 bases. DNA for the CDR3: TGTGCCAGTAGTTCCCAGGTTTACAATGAGCAGTTCTTC. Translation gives CASSSQVYNEQFF. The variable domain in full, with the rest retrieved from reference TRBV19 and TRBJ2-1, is DGGITQSPKYLFRKEGQNVTLSCEQNLNHDAMYWYRQDPGQGLRLIYYSQIVNDFQKGDIAEGYSVSREKKESFPLTVTSAQKNPTAFYLCASSSQVYNEQFFGPGTRLTVL.

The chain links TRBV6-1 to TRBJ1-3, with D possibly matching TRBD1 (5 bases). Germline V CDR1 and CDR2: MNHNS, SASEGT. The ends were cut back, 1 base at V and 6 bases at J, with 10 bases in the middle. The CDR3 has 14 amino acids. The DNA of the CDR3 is TGTGCCAGCAGTGAAGTCAGGGTGGAAAACACCATATATTTT. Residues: CASSEVRVENTIYF.

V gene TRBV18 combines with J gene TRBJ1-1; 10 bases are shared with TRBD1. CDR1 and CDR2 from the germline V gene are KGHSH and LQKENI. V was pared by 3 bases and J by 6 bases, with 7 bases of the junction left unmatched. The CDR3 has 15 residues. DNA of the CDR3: TGTGCCAGCTCACCCTCGGACAGGGGGTGGGCTGAAGCTTTCTTT. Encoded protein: CASSPSDRGWAEAFF. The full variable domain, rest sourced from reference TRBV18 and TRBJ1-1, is NAGVMQNPRHLVRRRGQEARLRCSPMKGHSHVYWYRQLPEEGLKFMVYLQKENIIDESGMPKERFSAEFPKEGPSILRIQQVVRGDSAAYFCASSPSDRGWAEAFFGQGTRLTVV.

The CDR3 nucleotides read TGCGCCAGCAGCTTGGTCGGACTAGCTCTATACAATGAGCAGTTCTTC. This gives the protein CASSLVGLALYNEQFF. The chain uses TRBV5-1 and TRBJ2-1; TRBD2 aligns across 8 bases. The germline gives CDR1 SGHRS, CDR2 YFSETQ. This CDR3 contains 16 residues. V lost 0 bases, J lost 4 bases, and 6 bases stayed unmatched. The full variable domain, in which reference TRBV5-1 and TRBJ2-1 provide the parts outside the CDR3, is KAGVTQTPRYLIKTRGQQVTLSCSPISGHRSVSWYQQTPGQGLQFLFEYFSETQRNKGNFPGRFSGRQFSNSRSEMNVSTLELGDSALYLCASSLVGLALYNEQFFGPGTRLTVL.

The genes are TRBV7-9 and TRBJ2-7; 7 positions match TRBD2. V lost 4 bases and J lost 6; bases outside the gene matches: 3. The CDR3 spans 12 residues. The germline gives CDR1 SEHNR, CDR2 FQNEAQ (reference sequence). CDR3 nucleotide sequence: TGTGCCAGCAGCTCCGGGGGGAGCGAGCAGTACTTC. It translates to CASSSGGSEQYF.

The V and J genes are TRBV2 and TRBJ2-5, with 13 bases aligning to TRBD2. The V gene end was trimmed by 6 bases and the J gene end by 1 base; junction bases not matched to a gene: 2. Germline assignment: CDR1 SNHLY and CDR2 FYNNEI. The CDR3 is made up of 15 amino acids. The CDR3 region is CASRGTSGAQETQYF. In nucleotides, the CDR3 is TGTGCCAGCAGGGGGACTAGCGGGGCCCAAGAGACCCAGTACTTC.

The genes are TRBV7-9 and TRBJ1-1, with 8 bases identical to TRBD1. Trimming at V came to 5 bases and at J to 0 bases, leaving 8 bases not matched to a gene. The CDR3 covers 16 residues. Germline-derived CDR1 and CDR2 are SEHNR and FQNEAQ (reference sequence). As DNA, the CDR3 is TGTGCCAGCAGCCCTAACCTGGACAGGGTGAACACTGAAGCTTTCTTT. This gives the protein CASSPNLDRVNTEAFF.

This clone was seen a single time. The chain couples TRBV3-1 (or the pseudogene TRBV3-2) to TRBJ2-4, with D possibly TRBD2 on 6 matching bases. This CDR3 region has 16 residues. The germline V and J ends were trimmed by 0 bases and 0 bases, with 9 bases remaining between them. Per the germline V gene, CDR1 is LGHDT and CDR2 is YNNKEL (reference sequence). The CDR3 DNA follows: TGTGCCAGCAGCCAAGAGGGGGGTCGAGCCAAAAACATTCAGTACTTC. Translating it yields CASSQEGGRAKNIQYF.

The CDR3 region is CASSFRLAFHEQYF. CDR3 DNA: TGTGCCAGCAGTTTTCGACTAGCTTTTCACGAGCAGTACTTC. The V gene is TRBV28, the J gene TRBJ2-7; TRBD2 matches at 7 bases. Germline-derived CDR1 and CDR2 are MDHEN and SYDVKM. The CDR3 is 14 residues long. The V gene end was trimmed by 3 bases and the J gene end by 5 bases; junction bases not matched to a gene: 7.

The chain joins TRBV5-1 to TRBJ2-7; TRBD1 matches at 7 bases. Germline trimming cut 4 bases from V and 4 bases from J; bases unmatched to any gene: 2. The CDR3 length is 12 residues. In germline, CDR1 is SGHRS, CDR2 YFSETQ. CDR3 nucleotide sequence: TGCGCCAGCAGCCGACAGGGTTACGAGCAGTACTTC. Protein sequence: CASSRQGYEQYF.

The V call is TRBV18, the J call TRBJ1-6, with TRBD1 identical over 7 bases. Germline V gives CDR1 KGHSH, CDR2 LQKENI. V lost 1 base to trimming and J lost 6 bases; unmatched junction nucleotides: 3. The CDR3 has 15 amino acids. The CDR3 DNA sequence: TGTGCCAGCTCACCACGGACAGGTTTTAATTCACCCCTCCACTTT. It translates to CASSPRTGFNSPLHF.

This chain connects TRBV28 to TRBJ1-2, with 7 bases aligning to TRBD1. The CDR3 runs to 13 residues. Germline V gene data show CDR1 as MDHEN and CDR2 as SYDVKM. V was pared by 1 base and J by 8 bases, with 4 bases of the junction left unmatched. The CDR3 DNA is TGTGCCAGCAGTTTATCCCCGGACAGGGGCTACACCTTC. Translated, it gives CASSLSPDRGYTF.

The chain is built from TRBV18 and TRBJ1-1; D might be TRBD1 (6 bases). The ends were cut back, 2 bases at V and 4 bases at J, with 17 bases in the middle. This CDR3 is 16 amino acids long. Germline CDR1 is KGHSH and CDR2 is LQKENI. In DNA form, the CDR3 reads TGTGCCAGCTCACCAACCAGGGGTTCGTTGGGCACTGAAGCTTTCTTT. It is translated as CASSPTRGSLGTEAFF. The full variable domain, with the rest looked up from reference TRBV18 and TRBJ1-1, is NAGVMQNPRHLVRRRGQEARLRCSPMKGHSHVYWYRQLPEEGLKFMVYLQKENIIDESGMPKERFSAEFPKEGPSILRIQQVVRGDSAAYFCASSPTRGSLGTEAFFGQGTRLTVV.

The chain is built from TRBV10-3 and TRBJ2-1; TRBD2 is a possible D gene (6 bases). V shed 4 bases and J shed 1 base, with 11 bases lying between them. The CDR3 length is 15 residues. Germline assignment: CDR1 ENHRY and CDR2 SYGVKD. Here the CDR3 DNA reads TGTGCCATCAGTGGGGGGACTGATTCCTACAATGAGCAGTTCTTC. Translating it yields CAISGGTDSYNEQFF.

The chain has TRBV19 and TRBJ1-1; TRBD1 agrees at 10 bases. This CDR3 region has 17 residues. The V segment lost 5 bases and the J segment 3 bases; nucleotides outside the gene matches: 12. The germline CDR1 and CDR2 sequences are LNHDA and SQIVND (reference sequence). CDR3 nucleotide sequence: TGTGCCAGTAGTCGCGGGACAGGGGTAATTTCGGACACTGAAGCTTTCTTT. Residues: CASSRGTGVISDTEAFF.

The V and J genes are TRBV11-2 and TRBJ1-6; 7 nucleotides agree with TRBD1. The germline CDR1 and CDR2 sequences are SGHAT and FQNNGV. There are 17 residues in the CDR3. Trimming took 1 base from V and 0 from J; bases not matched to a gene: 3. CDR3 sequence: CASSLGQGSSYNSPLHF. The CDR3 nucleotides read TGTGCCAGCAGCTTAGGACAGGGAAGCTCCTATAATTCACCCCTCCACTTT.

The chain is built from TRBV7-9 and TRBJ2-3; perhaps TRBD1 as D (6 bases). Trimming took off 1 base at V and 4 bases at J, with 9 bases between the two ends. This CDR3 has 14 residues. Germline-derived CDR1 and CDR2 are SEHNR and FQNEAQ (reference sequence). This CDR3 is CASSLVAGADTQYF. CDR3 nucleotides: TGTGCCAGCAGCTTAGTCGCAGGGGCAGATACGCAGTATTTT.

The CDR3 nucleotides are TGTGCCAGCAGCTACAATTATCCGTCCTACGAGCAGTACTTC. Amino acid sequence: CASSYNYPSYEQYF. V is TRBV5-4 and J is TRBJ2-7, with no clear D. Per germline, CDR1 SGHNT and CDR2 YYREEE (reference sequence). Trimming left V 3 bases short and J 1 base short, with 11 bases between. CDR3 length equals 14 residues.

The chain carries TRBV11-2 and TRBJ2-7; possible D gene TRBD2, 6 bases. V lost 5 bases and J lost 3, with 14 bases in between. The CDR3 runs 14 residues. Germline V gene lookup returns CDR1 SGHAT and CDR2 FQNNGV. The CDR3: CASSRDFEGYEQYF. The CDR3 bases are TGTGCCAGCAGCCGGGACTTTGAAGGCTACGAGCAGTACTTC.

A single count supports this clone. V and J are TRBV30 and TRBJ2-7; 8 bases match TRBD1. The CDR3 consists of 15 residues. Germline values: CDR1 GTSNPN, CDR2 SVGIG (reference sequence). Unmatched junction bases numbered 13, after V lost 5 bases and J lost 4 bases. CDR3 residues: CAWWAEGQGSYEQYF. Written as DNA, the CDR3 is TGTGCCTGGTGGGCTGAAGGACAGGGATCGTACGAGCAGTACTTC.

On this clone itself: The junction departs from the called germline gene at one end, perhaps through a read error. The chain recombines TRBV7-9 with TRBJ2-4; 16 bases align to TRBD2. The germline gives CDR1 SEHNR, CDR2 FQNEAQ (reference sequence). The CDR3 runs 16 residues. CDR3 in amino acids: CASSLEGLAGGPPMLF. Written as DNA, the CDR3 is TGTGCCAGCAGCTTAGAGGGACTAGCGGGGGGGCCCCCTATGTTGTTC.

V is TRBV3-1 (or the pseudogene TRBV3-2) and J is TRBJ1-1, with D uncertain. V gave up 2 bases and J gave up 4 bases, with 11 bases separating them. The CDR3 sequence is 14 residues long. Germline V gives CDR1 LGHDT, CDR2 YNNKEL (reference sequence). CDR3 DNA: TGTGCCAGCAGCCAATCCACTTCCGGCACTGAAGCTTTCTTT. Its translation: CASSQSTSGTEAFF.

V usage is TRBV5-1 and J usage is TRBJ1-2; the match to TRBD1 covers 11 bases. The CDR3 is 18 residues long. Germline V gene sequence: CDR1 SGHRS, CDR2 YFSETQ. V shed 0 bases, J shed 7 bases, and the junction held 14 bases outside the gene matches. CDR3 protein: CASSLAALRGQGGIGYTF. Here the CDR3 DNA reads TGCGCCAGCAGCTTGGCCGCCCTTAGGGGACAGGGGGGCATTGGCTACACCTTC. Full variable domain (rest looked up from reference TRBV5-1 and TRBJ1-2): KAGVTQTPRYLIKTRGQQVTLSCSPISGHRSVSWYQQTPGQGLQFLFEYFSETQRNKGNFPGRFSGRQFSNSRSEMNVSTLELGDSALYLCASSLAALRGQGGIGYTFGSGTRLTVV.